These 24 T cell receptor beta chains share one sample of origin, sequenced in a study of blood T cell repertoires in COVID-19. Measured with immunoSEQ multiplex PCR; TCRdb has only the in-frame clones, and not every one. This sample has 250,000 to 300,000 clones, with approximately 82% found just once. Sequenced material: PBMCs or T cells enriched from blood (not recorded which). The receptors come from a man aged 35-49 years who had been exposed to COVID-19.

The chain carries TRBV6-5 and TRBJ1-2; D unclear. V was shortened by 8 bases and J by 6 bases, with 19 bases between the two germline ends. The CDR3 totals 14 residues. Germline V CDR1 and CDR2: MNHEY, SVGAGI. CDR3 in DNA: TGTGCCAGCCGAGGGCAGAAGACGGTTGATGGCTACACCTTC. Translation: CASRGQKTVDGYTF.

The chain links TRBV27 to TRBJ2-3; weak D call: TRBD1 (5 bases). Trimming cost V 5 bases and J 2 bases, with 17 bases left between them. CDR1 is MNHEY, CDR2 SMNVEV, per germline (reference sequence). CDR3 length: 16 amino acids. This chain's CDR3 is CASSPRQRFFTDTQYF. For the CDR3, the DNA is TGTGCCAGCAGTCCCCGACAGAGATTTTTCACAGATACGCAGTATTTT.

J is TRBJ1-4 and V is TRBV19, with D possibly TRBD1 on 6 matching bases. Germline V gene data show CDR1 as LNHDA and CDR2 as SQIVND (reference sequence). The CDR3 contains 16 residues. The V end was cut by 5 bases, the J end by 0 bases, with 13 bases between. Here the CDR3 DNA reads TGTGCCAGTAGTGACCTCAGGGGCCCAACTAATGAAAAACTGTTTTTT. Translation gives CASSDLRGPTNEKLFF. Full variable domain (rest looked up from reference TRBV19 and TRBJ1-4): DGGITQSPKYLFRKEGQNVTLSCEQNLNHDAMYWYRQDPGQGLRLIYYSQIVNDFQKGDIAEGYSVSREKKESFPLTVTSAQKNPTAFYLCASSDLRGPTNEKLFFGSGTQLSVL.

The chain recombines TRBV5-6 with TRBJ2-5; TRBD1 matches at 8 bases. The germline V gene has CDR1 SGHDT and CDR2 YYEEEE. V trimming: 3 bases; J trimming: 2 bases; junction bases outside the gene matches: 9. CDR3 size: 16 residues. Here the CDR3 DNA reads TGTGCCAGCAGCTCGACAGGGGTTGGGGGGCAAGAGACCCAGTACTTC. This translates into CASSSTGVGGQETQYF.

The rearrangement joins TRBV12-5 to TRBJ2-7; D may be TRBD2 (5 bases). Looked up from germline, CDR1 is LGHNT and CDR2 is FRNRAP. V lost 2 bases and J 2 bases, leaving 7 bases between the germline ends. This CDR3 is 13 amino acids long. The CDR3 protein is CASGLLATYEQYF. CDR3 nucleotide sequence: TGTGCTAGTGGTTTGCTAGCAACCTACGAGCAGTACTTC.

J is TRBJ2-7 and V is TRBV19; weak D call: TRBD1 (6 bases). The length of the CDR3 is 13 residues. The V gene's germline CDR1 is LNHDA and CDR2 SQIVND (reference sequence). The germline V and J ends were trimmed by 3 bases and 7 bases, with 13 bases remaining between them. In DNA form, the CDR3 reads TGTGCCAGTAGTATGGGGGACACTCTGGAGCAGTACTTC. Protein product: CASSMGDTLEQYF. Complete variable domain (other parts from reference TRBV19 and TRBJ2-7): DGGITQSPKYLFRKEGQNVTLSCEQNLNHDAMYWYRQDPGQGLRLIYYSQIVNDFQKGDIAEGYSVSREKKESFPLTVTSAQKNPTAFYLCASSMGDTLEQYFGPGTRLTVT.

This chain uses TRBV18 with TRBJ1-1, with 8 positions matching TRBD1. Looked up from germline, CDR1 is KGHSH and CDR2 is LQKENI. The CDR3 runs 16 residues. V shed 6 bases, J shed 0 bases, and the junction held 9 bases outside the gene matches. CDR3 residues: CASSPGTGWVNTEAFF. DNA for the CDR3: TGTGCCAGCTCCCCCGGGACAGGTTGGGTGAACACTGAAGCTTTCTTT.

This rearrangement joins TRBV11-2 to TRBJ2-1; 10 nucleotides match TRBD2. With 3 bases clipped from V and 4 bases from J, the junction kept 6 bases outside the gene matches. The CDR3 runs 16 residues. The germline V gene encodes CDR1 SGHAT and CDR2 FQNNGV. This CDR3 is CASSLGGAGGYNEQFF. CDR3 in DNA: TGTGCCAGCAGCTTGGGTGGAGCGGGAGGGTACAATGAGCAGTTCTTC.

The genes are TRBV5-4 and TRBJ2-7; 7 bases fit TRBD2. There are 15 residues in the CDR3. The germline V gene encodes CDR1 SGHNT and CDR2 YYREEE (reference sequence). V lost 0 bases and J lost 3; bases outside the gene matches: 6. CDR3 region: CASSLVASGNYEQYF. CDR3 nucleotides: TGTGCCAGCAGCTTGGTAGCTAGCGGAAACTACGAGCAGTACTTC. The variable domain in full, completed from reference TRBV5-4 and TRBJ2-7, reads ETGVTQSPTHLIKTRGQQVTLRCSSQSGHNTVSWYQQALGQGPQFIFQYYREEENGRGNFPPRFSGLQFPNYSSELNVNALELDDSALYLCASSLVASGNYEQYFGPGTRLTVT.

In its sample, this clone was seen once. This chain joins TRBV7-3 and TRBJ1-2, with D perhaps TRBD1 (6 bases). Trimming cost V 5 bases and J 7 bases, with 11 bases left between them. The CDR3 consists of 12 residues. CDR1 is SGHTA and CDR2 is FQGTGA in the germline V gene. The CDR3 loop is CASSLTGSGYTF. CDR3 DNA sequence: TGTGCCAGCAGCCTCACAGGGAGTGGCTACACCTTC.

This chain joins TRBV24-1 and TRBJ2-2; 8 bases are a match to TRBD1. This CDR3 spans 16 amino acids. Germline V gene sequence: CDR1 KGHDR, CDR2 SFDVKD. The ends lost 0 bases at V and 6 bases at J; junction bases unmatched: 5. The CDR3 sequence is CATSDLHETGAGELFF. The CDR3 bases are TGTGCCACCAGTGATTTGCACGAGACAGGGGCCGGGGAGCTGTTTTTT.

This chain connects TRBV7-6 to TRBJ1-4, with 7 bases aligning to TRBD1. V lost 2 bases and J lost 13; bases outside the gene matches: 4. The CDR3 is made up of 12 amino acids. Germline V gives CDR1 SGHVS, CDR2 FNYEAQ. CDR3 amino acids: CASSLTGEVLFF. CDR3 in DNA: TGTGCCAGCAGCTTAACAGGGGAGGTACTGTTTTTT.

The CDR3 coding sequence is TGTGCCAGTAGCCCCCGGGACAGGGTTTACGAGCAGTACTTC. Its protein product is CASSPRDRVYEQYF. The chain uses TRBV19 and TRBJ2-7; 9 nucleotides agree with TRBD1. The germline V gene has CDR1 LNHDA and CDR2 SQIVND (reference sequence). This CDR3 is built from 14 residues. After removal of 6 bases from V and 4 bases from J, the junction contained 7 bases not matched to a gene.

A single count supports this clone. The chain links TRBV5-8 to TRBJ2-5, with D tentatively TRBD2 (6 bases). The CDR3 totals 13 residues. The ends were cut back, 6 bases at V and 0 bases at J, with 9 bases in the middle. Germline values: CDR1 SGHTS, CDR2 YDEGEE. Here the CDR3 DNA reads TGTGCCAGCACCCGGGACTACCAAGAGACCCAGTACTTC. This gives the protein CASTRDYQETQYF.

V gene TRBV19 combines with J gene TRBJ2-1; D is perhaps TRBD2 (6 bases). Germline assignment: CDR1 LNHDA and CDR2 SQIVND (reference sequence). This CDR3 has 13 amino acids. V was trimmed by 3 bases and J by 6 bases, leaving 9 bases between them. In DNA form, the CDR3 reads TGTGCCAGTAGTATGTCCGGGGGCAATGAGCAGTTCTTC. This gives the protein CASSMSGGNEQFF.

V usage is TRBV29-1 and J usage is TRBJ1-5; 7 bases line up with TRBD1. The trim removed 6 bases at V and 7 bases at J, leaving 6 bases unmatched. Germline loops: CDR1 SQVTM, CDR2 ANQGSEA. The CDR3 consists of 12 residues. The CDR3 region has the DNA TGCAGCGTAGTGGAGGGGGCGCAGCCCCAGCATTTT. It encodes CSVVEGAQPQHF.

The rearrangement links TRBV11-3 to TRBJ1-1; D is ambiguous. Deletions cut 1 base from V and 2 bases from J, with 11 bases between. Germline CDR1 and CDR2: SGHNT and YENEEA. The CDR3 spans 15 residues. CDR3 bases: TGTGCCAGCAGCTTAGGGGCCGGCAGAAACACTGAAGCTTTCTTT. Its protein is CASSLGAGRNTEAFF.

The chain recombines TRBV7-9 with TRBJ2-5; a possible D gene is TRBD1 (5 bases). V lost 5 bases, J lost 7 bases, and 11 bases lay in between. This CDR3 has 12 residues. CDR1 and CDR2 (germline): SEHNR, FQNEAQ (reference sequence). CDR3 in DNA: TGTGCCAGCAGCCCGACAGAGGTGACCCAGTACTTC. It encodes CASSPTEVTQYF. The whole variable domain, filled in from reference TRBV7-9 and TRBJ2-5, reads DTGVSQNPRHKITKRGQNVTFRCDPISEHNRLYWYRQTLGQGPEFLTYFQNEAQLEKSRLLSDRFSAERPKGSFSTLEIQRTEQGDSAMYLCASSPTEVTQYFGPGTRLLVL.

V gene TRBV10-1 combines with J gene TRBJ1-2, with D unclear. In germline, CDR1 is WNHNN, CDR2 SYGVQD (reference sequence). The CDR3 extends over 14 amino acids. V was shortened by 5 bases and J by 7 bases, with 17 bases between the two germline ends. CDR3 protein: CASSRSETPVGYTF. CDR3 coding DNA: TGCGCCAGCAGTCGGTCCGAGACTCCTGTTGGCTACACCTTC.

The genes are TRBV6-5 and TRBJ1-5; D unclear. Germline loops: CDR1 MNHEY, CDR2 SVGAGI. V gave up 8 bases and J gave up 3 bases, with 14 bases separating them. CDR3 size: 14 residues. In DNA, the CDR3 is TGTGCCAGCTCCCGGAGATTTGACAATCAGCCCCAGCATTTT. Translated: CASSRRFDNQPQHF.

This clone came up once. Other DNA sequences of this sample code for an identical CDR3. The CDR3 protein is CASSERQRTEAFF. CDR3 nucleotide sequence: TGTGCCAGCAGTGAACGGCAGCGGACTGAAGCTTTCTTT. The chain combines TRBV2 with TRBJ1-1; no definite D call. The V and J ends lost 2 bases and 5 bases respectively, with 9 bases between them. CDR3 length: 13 amino acids. The germline V gene has CDR1 SNHLY and CDR2 FYNNEI. Full variable domain (remainder filled in from reference TRBV2 and TRBJ1-1): EPEVTQTPSHQVTQMGQEVILRCVPISNHLYFYWYRQILGQKVEFLVSFYNNEISEKSEIFDDQFSVERPDGSNFTLKIRSTKLEDSAMYFCASSERQRTEAFFGQGTRLTVV.

The chain combines TRBV11-1 with TRBJ1-4; no clear D gene. Germline CDR1 and CDR2: SGHAT and FQDESV (reference sequence). The CDR3 has 15 amino acids. V lost 2 bases to trimming and J lost 6 bases, with 13 bases between them. The CDR3, as DNA: TGTGCCAGCAGCTTAACCAACGGGAATCATGAAAAACTGTTTTTT. It translates to CASSLTNGNHEKLFF.

The chain couples TRBV29-1 to TRBJ2-6; 7 bases align to TRBD2. The V segment lost 4 bases and the J segment 0 bases; nucleotides outside the gene matches: 6. From germline, CDR1 is SQVTM and CDR2 ANQGSEA. The CDR3 loop spans 16 amino acids. CDR3 loop: CSVVGRVPSGANVLTF. The CDR3 bases are TGCAGCGTTGTTGGGAGGGTCCCCTCTGGGGCCAACGTCCTGACTTTC.

This CDR3 reads CASSLDWEGAEAFF. The CDR3 bases are TGCGCCAGCAGCTTGGATTGGGAAGGGGCTGAAGCTTTCTTT. This chain uses TRBV5-1 with TRBJ1-1, with D maybe TRBD1 (5 bases). This CDR3 has 14 residues. CDR1 SGHRS and CDR2 YFSETQ come from the germline V gene. V lost 0 bases and J 6 bases, leaving 12 bases between the germline ends.